Following are 20 T cell receptor beta chains from one sample sequenced in a study of cytomegalovirus exposure and HLA in healthy donors. Only in-frame clones appear in the TCRdb table, and some are missing; sequencing was by immunoSEQ multiplex PCR. There are fewer than 85,000 clones in the sample; 90% to 95% occur only once, and 0.5% to 0.75% lies in the top ten. What was sequenced was PBMCs. These receptors came from a woman aged 18-29 years in good health and CMV-seronegative.

The chain has TRBV7-9 and TRBJ2-3; D might be TRBD1 (5 bases). The CDR3 length is 16 residues. Per germline, CDR1 SEHNR and CDR2 FQNEAQ (reference sequence). The germline V and J ends were trimmed by 5 bases and 6 bases, with 21 bases remaining between them. CDR3 sequence: CASSQLAQTAGDTQYF. CDR3 DNA sequence: TGTGCCAGCAGCCAGTTAGCCCAAACAGCAGGGGATACGCAGTATTTT.

This chain joins TRBV6-5 and TRBJ1-1, with TRBD1 matching over 7 bases. This CDR3 is 15 amino acids long. V lost 2 bases and J lost 4; bases outside the gene matches: 7. The germline V gene encodes CDR1 MNHEY and CDR2 SVGAGI. CDR3 residues: CASSYGAGTVTEAFF. The DNA of the CDR3 is TGTGCCAGCAGTTACGGCGCCGGGACAGTCACTGAAGCTTTCTTT.

This sequence joins TRBV7-2 and TRBJ1-1; D uncertain. V was clipped by 1 base and J by 6 bases, with 12 bases between them. This CDR3 spans 14 amino acids. Germline V lookup: CDR1 SGHTA, CDR2 FQGNSA. DNA for the CDR3: TGTGCCAGCAGCTTAGTAGTCGTACAGCCTGAAGCTTTCTTT. It specifies CASSLVVVQPEAFF.

This chain connects TRBV18 to TRBJ2-3, with TRBD2 matching over 13 bases. Trimming removed 2 bases from V and 5 bases from J; junction bases left unmatched: 13. The CDR3 spans 19 residues. Per the germline V gene, CDR1 is KGHSH and CDR2 is LQKENI. For the CDR3, the DNA is TGTGCCAGCTCACCAAGGGGACTAGCGGGGCCCTACACACTAGATACGCAGTATTTT. Translated, it gives CASSPRGLAGPYTLDTQYF.

The gene calls are TRBV9 and TRBJ1-4, with 7 nucleotides matching TRBD1. Germline values: CDR1 SGDLS, CDR2 YYNGEE. V gave up 0 bases and J gave up 0 bases; unmatched junction bases: 2. The CDR3 sequence is 16 residues long. For the CDR3, the DNA is TGTGCCAGCAGCGTAGGGACAGGTGCAACTAATGAAAAACTGTTTTTT. It codes for CASSVGTGATNEKLFF.

The V gene is TRBV7-9, the J gene TRBJ2-1, with 8 nucleotides matching TRBD2. CDR3 length: 15 residues. The ends lost 4 bases at V and 5 bases at J; junction bases unmatched: 7. The V gene's germline CDR1 is SEHNR and CDR2 FQNEAQ (reference sequence). The CDR3 coding sequence is TGTGCCAGCAGCTCCCCGGGGGGGCCGAACAATGAGCAGTTCTTC. This translates into CASSSPGGPNNEQFF.

J is TRBJ2-7 and V is TRBV7-9, with 9 bases aligning to TRBD1. The V and J ends lost 4 bases and 0 bases, in that order; junction bases with no gene match: 4. Germline V gene data show CDR1 as SEHNR and CDR2 as FQNEAQ (reference sequence). This CDR3 has 15 residues. CDR3 protein: CASSWGTGNSYEQYF. In nucleotides, the CDR3 is TGTGCCAGCAGCTGGGGGACAGGGAACTCCTACGAGCAGTACTTC.

The chain recombines TRBV30 with TRBJ2-7; possibly TRBD1 for D (5 bases). This CDR3 has 14 amino acids. Between the trimmed V and J ends, which lost 4 bases and 4 bases, there was a span of 17 bases. Germline V gene lookup returns CDR1 GTSNPN and CDR2 SVGIG (reference sequence). This CDR3 reads CAWNTGLIGYEQYF. The CDR3 DNA reads TGTGCCTGGAATACAGGTTTGATAGGGTACGAGCAGTACTTC.

V usage is TRBV19 and J usage is TRBJ1-6; perhaps TRBD1 as D (5 bases). Germline V CDR1 and CDR2: LNHDA, SQIVND (reference sequence). Trimming shortened V by 5 bases and J by 0 bases, and 11 bases separated the two germline ends. The CDR3 contains 16 residues. CDR3 DNA: TGTGCCAGTAGTCGGGACTCCAGCTCCTATAATTCACCCCTCCACTTT. It encodes CASSRDSSSYNSPLHF.

The chain combines TRBV4-1 with TRBJ2-6; 7 bases map to TRBD1. Germline CDR1 is MGHRA and CDR2 is YSYEKL. Trimming removed 4 bases from V and 1 base from J; junction bases left unmatched: 7. This CDR3 has 17 residues. CDR3 in DNA: TGCGCCAGCAGCCTTCGACAGGGACAGTCTGGGGCCAACGTCCTGACTTTC. Translation: CASSLRQGQSGANVLTF.

The chain has TRBV4-3 and TRBJ2-3; TRBD2 matches at 9 bases. Germline values: CDR1 LGHNA, CDR2 YSLEER. This CDR3 comprises 17 residues. Unmatched junction bases numbered 12, after V lost 4 bases and J lost 4 bases. In nucleotides, the CDR3 is TGCGCCAGCAGCCCGGGAGATGCGGGGGGGAGGTCAGATACGCAGTATTTT. Its translation is CASSPGDAGGRSDTQYF.

The chain recombines TRBV18 with TRBJ1-2, with D maybe TRBD1 (5 bases). V was pared by 3 bases and J by 4 bases, with 12 bases between. The CDR3 contains 14 residues. CDR1 KGHSH and CDR2 LQKENI come from the germline V gene. Here the CDR3 DNA reads TGTGCCAGCTCACCGGCGGGGGGACCCTATGGCTACACCTTC. Translating it yields CASSPAGGPYGYTF.

The chain links TRBV6-5 to TRBJ1-1; D gene uncertain. The germline CDR1 and CDR2 sequences are MNHEY and SVGAGI. This CDR3 has 13 amino acids. V was clipped by 6 bases and J by 1 base, with 9 bases between them. In DNA form, the CDR3 reads TGTGCCAGCAGCCGACTCACGAACACTGAAGCTTTCTTT. It is translated as CASSRLTNTEAFF.

The V call is TRBV11-2, the J call TRBJ2-3, with 12 bases fitting TRBD2. CDR1 and CDR2 from the germline V gene are SGHAT and FQNNGV. The CDR3 sequence is 17 residues long. Trimming at V came to 1 base and at J to 2 bases, leaving 4 bases not matched to a gene. This CDR3 reads CASSLAASGGVTDTQYF. The CDR3 bases are TGTGCCAGCAGCTTAGCGGCTAGCGGGGGGGTCACAGATACGCAGTATTTT.

The chain employs TRBV5-6 and TRBJ1-2; 9 bases align to TRBD1. Unmatched junction bases numbered 7, after V lost 0 bases and J lost 7 bases. The CDR3 length is 15 residues. Germline CDR1 and CDR2: SGHDT and YYEEEE. The CDR3 DNA reads TGTGCCAGCAGCTTGGACGGGACAGGGATCCGTGGCTACACCTTC. Translating it yields CASSLDGTGIRGYTF.

This chain connects TRBV30 to TRBJ2-2; TRBD1 aligns across 8 bases. The CDR3 has 14 amino acids. Looked up from germline, CDR1 is GTSNPN and CDR2 is SVGIG (reference sequence). V lost 5 bases to trimming and J lost 4 bases; unmatched junction nucleotides: 6. CDR3 protein: CAWAPQGVTGELFF. The CDR3 DNA is TGTGCCTGGGCGCCACAGGGGGTCACCGGGGAGCTGTTTTTT.

The chain joins TRBV28 to TRBJ1-5, with 11 bases that match TRBD1. The V and J ends lost 5 bases and 9 bases, in that order; junction bases with no gene match: 9. CDR3 length equals 15 residues. Germline CDR1 and CDR2: MDHEN and SYDVKM. This CDR3 is CASSQDRGRERPQHF. The CDR3 nucleotides are TGTGCCAGCAGTCAGGACAGGGGGCGCGAGAGGCCCCAGCATTTT. Full variable domain (missing parts from reference TRBV28 and TRBJ1-5): DVKVTQSSRYLVKRTGEKVFLECVQDMDHENMFWYRQDPGLGLRLIYFSYDVKMKEKGDIPEGYSVSREKKERFSLILESASTNQTSMYLCASSQDRGRERPQHFGDGTRLSIL.

The CDR3 loop reads CASSLVGQGLSGNTIYF. Written as DNA, the CDR3 is TGTGCCAGCAGCTTGGTTGGGCAGGGACTTTCTGGAAACACCATATATTTT. The V gene is TRBV5-6, the J gene TRBJ1-3, with D maybe TRBD1 (5 bases). In germline, CDR1 is SGHDT, CDR2 YYEEEE. The CDR3 contains 17 residues. The V and J ends lost 0 bases and 1 base respectively, with 14 bases between them.

The genes are TRBV7-3 and TRBJ1-1, with 7 bases aligning to TRBD1. V shed 5 bases, J shed 3 bases, and the junction held 12 bases outside the gene matches. Germline V gene lookup returns CDR1 SGHTA and CDR2 FQGTGA. There are 16 residues in the CDR3. CDR3 protein: CASSPRRGRGDTEAFF. CDR3 bases: TGTGCCAGCAGCCCTAGGAGGGGGCGCGGGGACACTGAAGCTTTCTTT.

V is TRBV7-9 and J is TRBJ2-1; no definite D call. The V end was cut by 1 base, the J end by 0 bases, with 7 bases between. This CDR3 region has 15 residues. CDR1 is SEHNR and CDR2 is FQNEAQ in the germline V gene (reference sequence). Written as DNA, the CDR3 is TGTGCCAGCAGCTTAGTAGCAAGCTCCTACAATGAGCAGTTCTTC. Translated: CASSLVASSYNEQFF.